A single sample gave rise to the 29 T cell receptor beta chains below, sequenced in a study of identical twins. TCRdb reprocessed the 5' RACE reads with MiXCR, giving one entry per CDR3 protein. Among under 350,000 distinct CDR3 sequences listed, less than 9.5% were seen once. The same sample was also used in a study of yellow fever vaccine responses in identical twins.

The sequenced material came from CD8+ T cells sorted from blood. The receptor set was obtained from a woman aged 18-29 years in good health.

This clonotype has a count of ten or more. J is TRBJ2-5 and V is TRBV29-1; D remains ambiguous. The germline V gene has CDR1 SQVTM and CDR2 ANQGSEA. This CDR3 is built from 14 residues. V lost 2 bases and J lost 0, with 10 bases in between. The CDR3 nucleotides read TGCAGCGTTGAACCCGGCCTGTACCAAGAGACCCAGTACTTC. It translates to CSVEPGLYQETQYF.

The V and J genes are TRBV29-1 and TRBJ1-1, with D uncertain. This CDR3 spans 13 amino acids. V was shortened by 2 bases and J by 5 bases, with 12 bases between the two germline ends. Germline CDR1 reads SQVTM; CDR2 reads ANQGSEA. The CDR3 is CSVEIPGRTEAFF. CDR3 nucleotides: TGCAGCGTTGAAATACCGGGGAGGACTGAAGCTTTCTTT. The complete variable domain, with remaining parts taken from reference TRBV29-1 and TRBJ1-1, reads SAVISQKPSRDICQRGTSLTIQCQVDSQVTMMFWYRQQPGQSLTLIATANQGSEATYESGFVIDKFPISRPNLTFSTLTVSNMSPEDSSIYLCSVEIPGRTEAFFGQGTRLTVV.

This clonotype was counted ten times or more. The V gene is TRBV20-1, the J gene TRBJ2-1; no clear D. Deletions cut 0 bases from V and 8 bases from J, with 11 bases between. The length of the CDR3 is 13 residues. Germline V gene data show CDR1 as DFQATT and CDR2 as SNEGSKA (reference sequence). The CDR3 loop is CSARDEWEYEQFF. The DNA of the CDR3 is TGCAGTGCTAGAGATGAGTGGGAATATGAGCAGTTCTTC.

This clonotype was counted many times. The chain's CDR3 is CASSPGQGGETQYF. The CDR3 DNA sequence: TGTGCCAGCAGCCCGGGACAGGGCGGAGAGACCCAGTACTTC. The chain recombines TRBV11-2 with TRBJ2-5; TRBD1 matches at 9 bases. The CDR3 spans 14 residues. The J segment lost 4 bases and the V segment lost 5 bases, leaving 5 bases of the junction unmatched. CDR1 SGHAT and CDR2 FQNNGV come from the germline V gene.

In this sample, this clonotype turned up many times. This chain links TRBV6-2 or TRBV6-3 with TRBJ2-1; 7 bases match TRBD2. The V gene's germline CDR1 is MNHEY and CDR2 SVGEGT. With 2 bases clipped from V and 5 bases from J, the junction kept 6 bases outside the gene matches. This CDR3 is built from 15 residues. DNA of the CDR3: TGTGCCAGCAGTTACCACACTAGCGTCCACAATGAGCAGTTCTTC. Translated: CASSYHTSVHNEQFF.

The J gene is TRBJ2-5, the V gene TRBV12-3 or TRBV12-4; 8 bases are shared with TRBD1. The CDR3 is made up of 15 amino acids. The trim removed 6 bases at V and 0 bases at J, leaving 6 bases unmatched. CDR3 nucleotide sequence: TGTGCCAGCAGCGCGGACAGGGCGCACCAAGAGACCCAGTACTTC. As protein: CASSADRAHQETQYF.

The V and J genes are TRBV4-3 and TRBJ1-2; no firm D call. The V end was cut by 0 bases, the J end by 8 bases, with 19 bases between. The CDR3 is 16 residues long. Germline V gives CDR1 LGHNA, CDR2 YSLEER. This CDR3 reads CASSQDAGVAYQGYTF. The CDR3 DNA is TGCGCCAGCAGCCAAGATGCAGGAGTAGCCTATCAGGGCTACACCTTC.

This clonotype appeared many times. As DNA, the CDR3 is TGTGCCATCAGTGACCGGCTAGCGGGGGGTCTGGACGGGGAGCTGTTTTTT. Residues: CAISDRLAGGLDGELFF. This chain uses TRBV10-3 with TRBJ2-2; 11 positions agree with TRBD2. The V gene's germline CDR1 is ENHRY and CDR2 SYGVKD. V shed 3 bases and J 7 bases; nucleotides not matched to a gene: 10. The CDR3 covers 17 residues.

This sequence joins TRBV5-6 and TRBJ2-3; D remains ambiguous. V shed 5 bases and J shed 2 bases, with 15 bases lying between them. The CDR3 sequence is 15 residues long. From germline, CDR1 is SGHDT and CDR2 YYEEEE. The CDR3, as DNA: TGTGCCAGCAGGACGCCTCGGGCGGACACAGATACGCAGTATTTT. Protein: CASRTPRADTDTQYF. The full variable domain, in which reference TRBV5-6 and TRBJ2-3 provide the parts outside the CDR3, is DAGVTQSPTHLIKTRGQQVTLRCSPKSGHDTVSWYQQALGQGPQFIFQYYEEEERQRGNFPDRFSGHQFPNYSSELNVNALLLGDSALYLCASRTPRADTDTQYFGPGTRLTVL.

Ten or more counts support this clonotype. The genes are TRBV3-1 and TRBJ2-3, with TRBD2 matching 11 bases. The CDR3 runs to 18 residues. Germline lookup yields CDR1 LGHDT and CDR2 YNNKEL (reference sequence). Losses at the gene ends were 0 bases for V and 2 bases for J; bases not matched to a gene: 7. CDR3 nucleotide sequence: TGTGCCAGCAGCCAAGAAGACCTAGCGGGGGGCAACACAGATACGCAGTATTTT. Protein sequence: CASSQEDLAGGNTDTQYF.

With respect to this clonotype: Compared with germline, one end of the junction differs, possibly owing to a read error. The chain uses TRBV7-9 and TRBJ2-1; TRBD2 matches at 10 bases. There are 14 residues in the CDR3. Per the germline V gene, CDR1 is SEHNR and CDR2 is FQNEAQ (reference sequence). The CDR3 loop reads CVSSLLAGYNEQFF. CDR3 in DNA: TGTGTCAGCAGCTTACTAGCGGGATACAATGAGCAGTTCTTC. The full variable domain, completed using reference TRBV7-9 and TRBJ2-1, is DTGVSQNPRHKITKRGQNVTFRCDPISEHNRLYWYRQTLGQGPEFLTYFQNEAQLEKSRLLSDRFSAERPKGSFSTLEIQRTEQGDSAMYLCVSSLLAGYNEQFFGPGTRLTVL.

This clonotype has a count of ten or more. The chain links TRBV7-9 to TRBJ2-7; D is unresolved. The V gene's germline CDR1 is SEHNR and CDR2 FQNEAQ (reference sequence). With 1 base removed from V and 4 bases from J, the gap between germline ends came to 2 bases. The CDR3 is made up of 11 amino acids. The CDR3 bases are TGTGCCAGCAGCTTAGAATACGAGCAGTACTTC. This gives the protein CASSLEYEQYF.

This clonotype has at least ten counts. This chain links TRBV27 with TRBJ2-7; 7 bases match TRBD1. The germline V gene has CDR1 MNHEY and CDR2 SMNVEV (reference sequence). The CDR3 extends over 14 amino acids. After removal of 6 bases from V and 4 bases from J, the junction contained 9 bases not matched to a gene. In DNA form, the CDR3 reads TGTGCCAGCAGGCGCGAGGACAGGTTTTACGAGCAGTACTTC. As protein: CASRREDRFYEQYF.

The rearrangement uses TRBV7-6 and TRBJ1-1, with TRBD1 as a possible D gene (5 bases). The CDR3 has 14 residues. The germline V gene has CDR1 SGHVS and CDR2 FNYEAQ. V was cut by 2 bases and J by 1 base, with 8 bases left in between. CDR3 sequence reads: CASSLQDKNTEAFF. As DNA, the CDR3 is TGTGCCAGCAGCTTACAGGACAAGAACACTGAAGCTTTCTTT.

This clonotype was seen ten or more times. The chain is built from TRBV10-2 and TRBJ2-1; 7 nucleotides agree with TRBD1. The CDR3 length is 13 residues. Germline trimming cut 8 bases from V and 4 bases from J; bases unmatched to any gene: 5. Germline CDR1 is WSHSY and CDR2 is SAAADI. The CDR3 region is CASGTASYNEQFF. CDR3 coding DNA: TGCGCCAGCGGGACAGCTTCATACAATGAGCAGTTCTTC.

This clonotype was detected many times. This rearrangement joins TRBV6-2 or TRBV6-3 to TRBJ1-5; D perhaps matches TRBD1 (5 bases). Germline V gene sequence: CDR1 MNHEY, CDR2 SVGEGT. Trimming left V 7 bases short and J 3 bases short, with 7 bases between. The length of the CDR3 is 12 residues. The CDR3 nucleotides are TGTGCCAGCACAGGGTTCAATCAGCCCCAGCATTTT. Encoded protein: CASTGFNQPQHF.

The chain carries TRBV4-1 and TRBJ1-1; D gene ambiguous. This CDR3 is 14 amino acids long. Germline CDR1 and CDR2: MGHRA and YSYEKL. Trimming left V 1 base short and J 1 base short, with 7 bases between. The CDR3 nucleotides read TGCGCCAGCAGCCAAGCCCCGCGGAACACTGAAGCTTTCTTT. It yields the protein CASSQAPRNTEAFF.

The CDR3 DNA follows: TGTGCCATCAGTGACCCTTTAGCGACTAGCACAGATACGCAGTATTTT. Its protein product is CAISDPLATSTDTQYF. This chain links TRBV10-3 with TRBJ2-3; tentatively, D is TRBD2 (5 bases). The CDR3 contains 16 residues. Germline V lookup: CDR1 ENHRY, CDR2 SYGVKD. Trimming took 3 bases from V and 0 from J, leaving 13 bases between them.

This clonotype was detected a few times. The chain joins TRBV11-2 to TRBJ2-5, with D possibly being TRBD2 (7 bases). Germline CDR1 SGHAT, CDR2 FQNNGV. The CDR3 has 13 residues. V lost 6 bases and J 1 base, leaving 9 bases between the germline ends. In DNA form, the CDR3 reads TGTGCCAGCAGGAGGGGGGGCCAAGAGACCCAGTACTTC. Protein sequence: CASRRGGQETQYF. The full variable domain, with the rest looked up from reference TRBV11-2 and TRBJ2-5, is EAGVAQSPRYKIIEKRQSVAFWCNPISGHATLYWYQQILGQGPKLLIQFQNNGVVDDSQLPKDRFSAERLKGVDSTLKIQPAKLEDSAVYLCASRRGGQETQYFGPGTRLLVL.

The rearrangement links TRBV24-1 to TRBJ2-3; possible D gene TRBD1, 5 bases. V dropped 3 bases and J dropped 4 bases, with 7 bases sitting between them. This CDR3 has 13 amino acids. Germline CDR1 and CDR2: KGHDR and SFDVKD. CDR3 residues: CATSDLGPDTQYF. DNA for the CDR3: TGTGCCACCAGTGATCTGGGGCCAGATACGCAGTATTTT.

The V call is TRBV20-1, the J call TRBJ2-7; D may be TRBD1 (5 bases). The CDR3 sequence is 17 residues long. V lost 0 bases, J lost 3 bases, and 21 bases lay in between. CDR1 and CDR2 (germline): DFQATT, SNEGSKA (reference sequence). The CDR3 DNA reads TGCAGTGCTAGAGATTCGCACGACAGCCTTACCTTCTACGAGCAGTACTTC. Residues: CSARDSHDSLTFYEQYF.

In its sample, this clonotype was seen many times. The V gene is TRBV6-6, the J gene TRBJ2-1; no firm D call. The germline V gene encodes CDR1 MNHNY and CDR2 SVGAGI (reference sequence). The V end lost 7 bases, the J end lost 6 bases, and 13 bases lay between the germline ends. There are 13 residues in the CDR3. CDR3 protein: CASNPLLGNEQFF. Here the CDR3 DNA reads TGTGCCAGCAATCCTCTGCTTGGCAATGAGCAGTTCTTC.

There are a few counts of this clonotype. The chain is built from TRBV4-3 and TRBJ2-3; TRBD1 might be the D (6 bases). CDR1 LGHNA and CDR2 YSLEER come from the germline V gene. V lost 1 base to trimming and J lost 3 bases, with 11 bases between them. The CDR3 totals 15 residues. In nucleotides, the CDR3 is TGCGCCAGCAGCCAAGGGACAGAATGGACAGATACGCAGTATTTT. Its translation: CASSQGTEWTDTQYF.

Note on this clonotype: Its ends do not fully match the called genes, so a read error is possible. The chain recombines TRBV4-2 with TRBJ1-1; D is uncertain. The CDR3 contains 15 residues. Germline V gene lookup returns CDR1 LGHNA and CDR2 YNFKEQ. CDR3 sequence reads: CASSQGLEGSAEVFF. CDR3 bases: TGTGCCAGCAGCCAAGGGTTGGAGGGAAGCGCTGAAGTTTTCTTT.

In this sample, this clonotype turned up a few times. The V and J genes are TRBV20-1 and TRBJ2-3; D is perhaps TRBD2 (5 bases). The CDR3 is made up of 15 amino acids. Germline lookup yields CDR1 DFQATT and CDR2 SNEGSKA (reference sequence). In DNA, the CDR3 is TGCAGCCTTCCCTCCCAGGAGGCATTTGCAGATACGCAGTATTTT. It specifies CSLPSQEAFADTQYF.

This clonotype was observed many times. The chain links TRBV29-1 to TRBJ2-4; D ambiguous. CDR3 length equals 14 residues. Looked up from germline, CDR1 is SQVTM and CDR2 is ANQGSEA. V shed 2 bases and J shed 7 bases, with 15 bases lying between them. CDR3 DNA: TGCAGCGTTGAACCATCGCAAATGAAGAACATTCAGTACTTC. This translates into CSVEPSQMKNIQYF.

This clonotype was counted ten times or more. The gene calls are TRBV7-8 and TRBJ1-1; D uncertain. The CDR3 is 14 residues long. CDR1 and CDR2 from the germline V gene are SGHVS and FQNEAQ. Trimming cost V 7 bases and J 0 bases, with 12 bases left between them. The CDR3 sequence is CASTPTTVNTEAFF. Written as DNA, the CDR3 is TGTGCCAGCACCCCAACTACGGTGAACACTGAAGCTTTCTTT.

There are a few counts of this clonotype. The V gene is TRBV6-2 or TRBV6-3, the J gene TRBJ1-2; the match to TRBD1 covers 11 bases. The CDR3 is made up of 14 amino acids. Trimming at V came to 6 bases and at J to 10 bases, leaving 10 bases not matched to a gene. Germline V CDR1 and CDR2: MNHEY, SVGEGT. DNA for the CDR3: TGTGCCAGCAGCACCGGACAGGGGGCTACCGCCTACACCTTC. Encoded protein: CASSTGQGATAYTF.

This clonotype was recorded many times. V gene TRBV20-1 combines with J gene TRBJ2-1; D is uncertain. In germline, CDR1 is DFQATT, CDR2 SNEGSKA (reference sequence). V lost 3 bases and J 10 bases, leaving 10 bases between the germline ends. This CDR3 region has 11 residues. The CDR3 region has the DNA TGCAGTGCTAGGGTCCTGGCCGAGCAGTTCTTC. Translated: CSARVLAEQFF.